This T cell receptor (beta chain) was sequenced during a study of T cells in localized non-small cell lung cancer. Study conclusions and caveats: Adjacent lung was found to contain a median roughly 60 of the top 100 tumor clones.

Deletions cut 0 bases from V and 2 bases from J, with 11 bases between. Germline V gene lookup returns CDR1 MNHEY and CDR2 SMNVEV (reference sequence). The CDR3 runs 15 residues. This clone was found a few times. What it recognizes is unknown. Generated by immunoSEQ multiplex PCR, the TCRdb table keeps only in-frame clones and is missing some. The sample holds fewer than 45,000 clones, almost 90% seen once. The sample here was peripheral blood, taken before any cancer treatment. V is TRBV27 and J is TRBJ2-7; maybe TRBD2 (6 bases). The sequence derives from a female donor over 55 with stage I squamous cell lung carcinoma. Written as DNA, the CDR3 is TGTGCCAGCAGTTTATCGGGGGGAGCAGCCTACGAGCAGTACTTC. It translates to CASSLSGGAAYEQYF.